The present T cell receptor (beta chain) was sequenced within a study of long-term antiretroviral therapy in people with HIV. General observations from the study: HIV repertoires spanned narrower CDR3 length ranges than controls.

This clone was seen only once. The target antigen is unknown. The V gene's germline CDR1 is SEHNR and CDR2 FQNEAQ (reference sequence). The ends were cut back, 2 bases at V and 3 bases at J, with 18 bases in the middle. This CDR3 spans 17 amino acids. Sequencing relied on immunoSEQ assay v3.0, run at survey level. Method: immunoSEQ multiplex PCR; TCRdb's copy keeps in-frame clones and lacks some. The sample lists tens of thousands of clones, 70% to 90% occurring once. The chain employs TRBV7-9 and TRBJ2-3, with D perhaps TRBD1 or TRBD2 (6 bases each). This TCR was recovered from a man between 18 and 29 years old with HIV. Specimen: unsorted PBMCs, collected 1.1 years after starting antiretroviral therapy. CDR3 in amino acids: CASSLHDGGRWTDTQYF. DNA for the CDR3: TGTGCCAGCAGCTTACACGACGGGGGCCGGTGGACAGATACGCAGTATTTT. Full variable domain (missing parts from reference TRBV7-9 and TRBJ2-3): DTGVSQNPRHKITKRGQNVTFRCDPISEHNRLYWYRQTLGQGPEFLTYFQNEAQLEKSRLLSDRFSAERPKGSFSTLEIQRTEQGDSAMYLCASSLHDGGRWTDTQYFGPGTRLTVL.